The rows below give T cell receptor beta chains drawn from one sample of a study of regulatory T cells in long-lasting Graves disease. From the multiplex PCR reads, TCRdb called clonotypes with MiXCR, one entry per CDR3 protein. The table shows a few hundred thousand distinct CDR3 sequences, with about 15% occurring only once. In addition, the sample was reused for a study of T cells in Graves' hyperthyroidism and ophthalmopathy.

This sample comprised peripheral blood mononuclear cells (PBMCs), obtained at new diagnosis, from a patient treated with antithyroid drugs. These receptors all stem from a woman in her thirties or forties with Graves disease. Each CDR3 is given without its conserved first and last residue. Fields, in order: V gene, CDR3 protein.

TRBV5-1 ASSLDPPAEQY
TRBV25-1 ASSERSDSNQPQH
TRBV14 ASSQLAGVKQNEQF
TRBV6-1 ASSRDNSGNTIY
TRBV28 ASSKIEPLVSQPQH
TRBV28 ATQQGLRREAF
TRBV13 ASSLGALSRQETQY
TRBV29-1 SVEVVPPNYGYT
TRBV2 ASSPDGYSNQPQH
TRBV10-3 AISGTSGKSSGANVLT
TRBV28 ASSFFGNYGYT
TRBV5-5 ASSNTGQPPFSYNEQF
TRBV2 ASSGQGSDEQY
TRBV12-3/TRBV12-4 ASSKAGGGTDTQY
TRBV12-3/TRBV12-4 ASSLAPSAYEQY
TRBV7-2 ASSRQANTEAF
TRBV28 ASSLPTGGIEQY
TRBV19 ASSIGNQPQH
TRBV4-1 ASSQVLGRTGELF
TRBV10-2 ASSEGELEAF
TRBV29-1 SVEGGVFATDTQY
TRBV27 ASSLWGRGLETQY
TRBV14 ASSKDRTGGYT
TRBV2 ASKGGRQESYEQY
TRBV20-1 SASRDSGGYNEQF
TRBV4-1 ASSHLSGATDTQY
TRBV3-1 ASSQGRNTEAF
TRBV19 ASSTYTGTSGANTGELF
TRBV6-1 ASTTEGYNEQF
TRBV6-1 ASTSAQLNTGELF
TRBV25-1 ASSESGTGGRETQY
TRBV28 ASSPLRHLSREKLF
TRBV6-2/TRBV6-3 ASGGLLYNEQF
TRBV29-1 SAAGIGANVLT
TRBV11-2 ASSLLAGAPEQY
TRBV6-1 ASRGTRISGELF